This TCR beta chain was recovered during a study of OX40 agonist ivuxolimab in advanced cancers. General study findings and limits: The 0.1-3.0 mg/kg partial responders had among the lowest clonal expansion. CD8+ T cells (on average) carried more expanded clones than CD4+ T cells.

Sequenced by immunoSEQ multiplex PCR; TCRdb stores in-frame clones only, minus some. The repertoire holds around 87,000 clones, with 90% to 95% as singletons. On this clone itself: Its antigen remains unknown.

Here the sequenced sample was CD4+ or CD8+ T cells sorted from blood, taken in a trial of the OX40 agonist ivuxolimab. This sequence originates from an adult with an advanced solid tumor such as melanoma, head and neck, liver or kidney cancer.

The CDR3 region has the DNA TGCGCCAGCAGTGAGACTAGCGGGCCCTATCTTAGCGATGAGCAGTTCTTC. Encoded protein: CASSETSGPYLSDEQFF. The rearrangement links TRBV10-1 to TRBJ2-1; 9 positions agree with TRBD2. The CDR3 has 17 residues. V lost 2 bases to trimming and J lost 8 bases; unmatched junction nucleotides: 13. Per the germline V gene, CDR1 is WNHNN and CDR2 is SYGVQD (reference sequence).